The 19 T cell receptor beta chains presented below share a single source sample, sequenced in a study of monozygotic twins with cystic fibrosis. Produced via immunoSEQ multiplex PCR; TCRdb's table is partial and in-frame only. There are 30,000 to 40,000 clones in the sample; approximately 72% occur only once, and approximately 0.79% lies in the top ten. Source material: blood. The receptors originated from a girl aged 5-17 years with cystic fibrosis.

The gene calls are TRBV9 and TRBJ1-3; 7 positions match TRBD1. Trimming removed 3 bases from V and 0 bases from J; junction bases left unmatched: 12. The CDR3 extends over 18 amino acids. Per germline, CDR1 SGDLS and CDR2 YYNGEE. Here the CDR3 reads CASSALTGTAFSGNTIYF. CDR3 sequence (DNA): TGTGCCAGCAGCGCCTTAACCGGGACAGCGTTCTCTGGAAACACCATATATTTT.

This clone showed up just a few times. The chain employs TRBV5-4 and TRBJ2-1; no reliable D call. The CDR3 has 12 residues. Germline lookup yields CDR1 SGHNT and CDR2 YYREEE (reference sequence). Trimming cost V 1 base and J 10 bases, with 9 bases left between them. CDR3 in DNA: TGTGCCAGCAGCTTGAGCGCGTCGGAGCAGTTCTTC. Residues: CASSLSASEQFF.

V usage is TRBV30 and J usage is TRBJ2-7, with D perhaps TRBD2 (5 bases). The CDR3 runs 13 residues. In germline, CDR1 is GTSNPN, CDR2 SVGIG (reference sequence). V lost 0 bases, J lost 7 bases, and 13 bases lay in between. In DNA, the CDR3 is TGTGCCTGGAGTGTACTAGGAAGTAATGAGCAGTACTTC. Its translation: CAWSVLGSNEQYF.

The chain recombines TRBV29-1 with TRBJ2-3; D gene unclear. Trimming pared 4 bases from V and 2 bases from J, leaving 10 bases between. Germline lookup yields CDR1 SQVTM and CDR2 ANQGSEA. The CDR3 runs 13 residues. CDR3 in amino acids: CSVVVRHTDTQYF. CDR3 DNA sequence: TGCAGCGTTGTGGTTAGGCACACAGATACGCAGTATTTT.

The chain has TRBV7-8 and TRBJ1-1; 7 bases match TRBD1. Trimming took 1 base from V and 5 from J; bases not matched to a gene: 7. This CDR3 contains 15 residues. Germline assignment: CDR1 SGHVS and CDR2 FQNEAQ. Here the CDR3 DNA reads TGTGCCAGCAGCTTAGAGGGCAGGGGGGGAACTGAAGCTTTCTTT. Encoded protein: CASSLEGRGGTEAFF.

The rearrangement uses TRBV12-2 and TRBJ2-7; the table's TRBD2 call for D was not verified on the DNA. TRBV12-2 is assigned pseudogene status. The CDR3 extends over 16 amino acids. The CDR3 DNA sequence: TGTGCAAGTCGCCAGGGCGGGGAAGATGGCTCCTACGAGCAGTACGTC. Translation gives CASRQGGEDGSYEQYV.

The chain links TRBV4-2 to TRBJ2-7; perhaps TRBD2 as D (6 bases). The germline V and J ends were trimmed by 4 bases and 1 base, with 14 bases remaining between them. The CDR3 has 15 amino acids. Germline CDR1 is LGHNA and CDR2 is YNFKEQ. CDR3 DNA sequence: TGTGCCAGCAGCCGGTCTAGCGCTGATTCCTACGAGCAGTACTTC. Translated: CASSRSSADSYEQYF.

This chain uses TRBV6-6 with TRBJ1-5, with D perhaps TRBD1 (6 bases). The V end was cut by 5 bases, the J end by 7 bases, with 12 bases between. CDR1 MNHNY and CDR2 SVGAGI come from the germline V gene (reference sequence). The CDR3 has 13 amino acids. DNA of the CDR3: TGTGCCAGCAGTGATGGTAGGGGGCAGCCCCAGCATTTT. Residues: CASSDGRGQPQHF.

The gene calls are TRBV19 and TRBJ2-2; tentatively, D is TRBD1 (6 bases). The CDR3 spans 15 residues. Germline CDR1 reads LNHDA; CDR2 reads SQIVND (reference sequence). Trimming pared 6 bases from V and 8 bases from J, leaving 19 bases between. Here the CDR3 reads CASSARTAVPGELFF. The CDR3 DNA is TGTGCCAGTAGCGCCCGGACAGCCGTCCCGGGGGAGCTGTTTTTT.

The V call is TRBV5-4, the J call TRBJ1-5; D call uncertain. Deletions cut 3 bases from V and 5 bases from J, with 12 bases between. In germline, CDR1 is SGHNT, CDR2 YYREEE (reference sequence). CDR3 size: 14 residues. The CDR3 loop is CASSYAPEDQPQHF. CDR3 sequence (DNA): TGTGCCAGCAGCTATGCCCCGGAAGATCAGCCCCAGCATTTT.

This chain connects TRBV6-6 to TRBJ2-2, with 9 bases matching TRBD1. V shed 3 bases, J shed 3 bases, and the junction held 5 bases outside the gene matches. The CDR3 loop spans 16 amino acids. Germline values: CDR1 MNHNY, CDR2 SVGAGI (reference sequence). The CDR3 reads CASSYWDRDYTGELFF. CDR3 DNA sequence: TGTGCCAGCAGTTATTGGGACAGGGATTACACCGGGGAGCTGTTTTTT.

The V call is TRBV19, the J call TRBJ2-1, with D tentatively TRBD1 or TRBD2 (5 bases each). The CDR3 totals 16 residues. Trimming left V 4 bases short and J 7 bases short, with 20 bases between. CDR1 is LNHDA, CDR2 SQIVND, per germline (reference sequence). The CDR3 DNA sequence: TGTGCCAGTAGTACGGGTCCGGGACGGAATAGGAATGAGCAGTTCTTC. As protein: CASSTGPGRNRNEQFF.

The J gene is TRBJ2-1, the V gene TRBV4-3, with 11 bases matching TRBD2. Germline-derived CDR1 and CDR2 are LGHNA and YSLEER. Trimming cost V 2 bases and J 10 bases; bases outside gene matches: 7. CDR3 size: 15 residues. CDR3 nucleotide sequence: TGCGCCAGCAGCCAAACCACGGGACTAGCGGCGGAGCAGTTCTTC. It specifies CASSQTTGLAAEQFF.

V and J are TRBV4-3 and TRBJ1-2; 9 positions match TRBD1. This CDR3 has 16 amino acids. The germline gives CDR1 LGHNA, CDR2 YSLEER. V lost 3 bases to trimming and J lost 8 bases; unmatched junction nucleotides: 13. The CDR3 sequence: CASSQERTGAFGGYTF. The DNA of the CDR3 is TGCGCCAGCAGCCAGGAGAGGACAGGGGCCTTCGGGGGCTACACCTTC.

The sample holds a few counts of this clone. J is TRBJ2-1 and V is TRBV7-9, with a tentative D call TRBD2 (6 bases). CDR1 is SEHNR, CDR2 FQNEAQ, per germline (reference sequence). The CDR3 totals 14 residues. V lost 5 bases and J lost 7, with 15 bases in between. The CDR3: CASSQRLVVNEQFF. CDR3 nucleotides: TGTGCCAGCAGCCAAAGACTAGTGGTGAATGAGCAGTTCTTC.

In DNA, the CDR3 is TGTGCCAGCAGGAGTAGGACAGGGGGTCTCGAGCAGTACTTC. Residues: CASRSRTGGLEQYF. The chain is built from TRBV27 and TRBJ2-7; 10 positions agree with TRBD1. V lost 6 bases and J lost 6; bases outside the gene matches: 8. The germline V gene encodes CDR1 MNHEY and CDR2 SMNVEV (reference sequence). This CDR3 region has 14 residues.

The V gene is TRBV27, the J gene TRBJ2-5, with a possible D match to TRBD2 (5 bases). V lost 6 bases and J lost 1, with 15 bases in between. Looked up from germline, CDR1 is MNHEY and CDR2 is SMNVEV (reference sequence). The CDR3 covers 15 residues. CDR3 region: CASRGALSSQETQYF. The CDR3 DNA follows: TGTGCCAGCAGGGGAGCCCTCTCGTCCCAAGAGACCCAGTACTTC.

CDR3 coding DNA: TGTGCCAGCTCACCACCTCTAGCGGGAAACAATGAGCAGTTCTTC. Its translation: CASSPPLAGNNEQFF. The genes are TRBV18 and TRBJ2-1, with 9 bases fitting TRBD2. Losses at the gene ends were 0 bases for V and 5 bases for J; bases not matched to a gene: 2. Germline loops: CDR1 KGHSH, CDR2 LQKENI. The CDR3 consists of 15 residues. Supplemented by reference TRBV18 and TRBJ2-1, the full variable domain reads NAGVMQNPRHLVRRRGQEARLRCSPMKGHSHVYWYRQLPEEGLKFMVYLQKENIIDESGMPKERFSAEFPKEGPSILRIQQVVRGDSAAYFCASSPPLAGNNEQFFGPGTRLTVL.

This chain connects TRBV18 to TRBJ2-5, with D possibly TRBD2 on 6 matching bases. This CDR3 contains 13 residues. Trimming took off 3 bases at V and 3 bases at J, with 8 bases between the two ends. Germline V lookup: CDR1 KGHSH, CDR2 LQKENI. Written as DNA, the CDR3 is TGTGCCAGCTCACCCCCGGGGGAAGAGACCCAGTACTTC. Amino acid sequence: CASSPPGEETQYF.